Given below is one T cell receptor (beta chain) in context. V lost 5 bases, J lost 6 bases, and 13 bases lay in between. The CDR3 runs 13 residues. Per germline, CDR1 LNHDA and CDR2 SQIVND (reference sequence). The protocol was immunoSEQ multiplex PCR, while the TCRdb copy is restricted to in-frame clones and leaves out a portion. The table lists roughly 170,000 clones, approximately 92% of them singletons, with roughly 2% in the top ten. This sample was included in a study of control samples from healthy donors and cancer patients. The receptor was derived from a woman aged 40 to 55 in good health. The V gene is TRBV19, the J gene TRBJ1-1; maybe TRBD1 (5 bases). Source material: blood. CDR3 bases: TGTGCCAGTAGTTACGGGGGAAAGTCTGAAGCTTTCTTT. Residues: CASSYGGKSEAFF. Combining the CDR3 with reference TRBV19 and TRBJ1-1 gives the whole variable domain DGGITQSPKYLFRKEGQNVTLSCEQNLNHDAMYWYRQDPGQGLRLIYYSQIVNDFQKGDIAEGYSVSREKKESFPLTVTSAQKNPTAFYLCASSYGGKSEAFFGQGTRLTVV.